The 29 T cell receptor beta chains presented below share a single source sample, sequenced in a study of T cell responses to AZD1222 COVID-19 vaccine. Here immunoSEQ multiplex PCR was the method, and the copy in TCRdb shows in-frame clones only, minus some. The sample carries about 81,000 clones, 80% to 95% recorded once. The sequenced sample was peripheral blood, obtained 28 days after the second AZD1222 dose. Receptors were obtained from an adult who received the AZD1222 COVID-19 vaccine.

This rearrangement joins TRBV7-9 to TRBJ2-7, with D possibly TRBD1 on 6 matching bases. Germline CDR1 SEHNR, CDR2 FQNEAQ (reference sequence). The CDR3 is made up of 14 amino acids. With 2 bases removed from V and 6 bases from J, the gap between germline ends came to 14 bases. The CDR3 sequence: CASSLSPGVGEQYF. CDR3 in DNA: TGTGCCAGCAGCTTAAGCCCAGGGGTTGGCGAGCAGTACTTC.

This clone was detected once. CDR3 in amino acids: CASSEPIRTGVGRETQYF. DNA of the CDR3: TGTGCCAGCAGTGAACCAATACGGACAGGGGTGGGGAGAGAGACCCAGTACTTC. The chain joins TRBV6-1 to TRBJ2-5; TRBD1 agrees at 9 bases. Germline V gene sequence: CDR1 MNHNS, CDR2 SASEGT. V shed 2 bases and J 4 bases; nucleotides not matched to a gene: 14. The CDR3 runs to 18 residues.

The chain recombines TRBV24-1 with TRBJ1-1, with D possibly TRBD1 on 5 matching bases. Germline V gene sequence: CDR1 KGHDR, CDR2 SFDVKD. CDR3 length: 14 amino acids. V dropped 4 bases and J dropped 11 bases, with 19 bases sitting between them. Here the CDR3 DNA reads TGTGCCACCAGTGACCGGACGGGACTGGTTGGGGCTTTCTTT. Translating it yields CATSDRTGLVGAFF.

The chain couples TRBV15 to TRBJ1-2, with D tentatively TRBD1 (6 bases). Trimming removed 3 bases from V and 4 bases from J, with 12 bases in between. The CDR3 extends over 14 amino acids. In germline, CDR1 is LNHNV, CDR2 YYDKDF (reference sequence). CDR3 protein: CATSRGGAGYGYTF. CDR3 in DNA: TGTGCCACCAGCAGGGGGGGCGCCGGCTATGGCTACACCTTC. Complete variable domain (other parts from reference TRBV15 and TRBJ1-2): DAMVIQNPRYQVTQFGKPVTLSCSQTLNHNVMYWYQQKSSQAPKLLFHYYDKDFNNEADTPDNFQSRRPNTSFCFLDIRSPGLGDTAMYLCATSRGGAGYGYTFGSGTRLTVV.

The CDR3 is CASSSGSGSRVETQYF. CDR3 DNA: TGTGCCAGCAGTTCTGGTAGCGGGAGTAGGGTAGAGACCCAGTACTTC. The J gene is TRBJ2-5, the V gene TRBV27, with 9 bases aligning to TRBD2. CDR1 is MNHEY and CDR2 is SMNVEV in the germline V gene (reference sequence). V shed 4 bases, J shed 4 bases, and the junction held 10 bases outside the gene matches. The CDR3 is 16 residues long.

This clone came up once. The V and J genes are TRBV7-2 and TRBJ1-3; TRBD1 matches at 7 bases. CDR1 SGHTA and CDR2 FQGNSA come from the germline V gene. V was pared by 5 bases and J by 2 bases, with 12 bases of the junction left unmatched. This CDR3 comprises 17 residues. The chain's CDR3 is CASSPVATGWTGNTIYF. The CDR3 bases are TGTGCCAGCAGCCCCGTAGCGACAGGGTGGACTGGAAACACCATATATTTT.

The rearrangement links TRBV5-1 to TRBJ2-7, with D possibly matching TRBD1 (7 bases). The CDR3 length is 16 residues. Per the germline V gene, CDR1 is SGHRS and CDR2 is YFSETQ. The V gene lost 4 bases and the J gene lost 3 bases, with 20 bases spanning the gap. In nucleotides, the CDR3 is TGCGCCAGCAGCCCTTCCGCAGGGGGGCGGGACTACGAGCAGTACTTC. This codes for CASSPSAGGRDYEQYF. The complete variable domain, with remaining parts taken from reference TRBV5-1 and TRBJ2-7, reads KAGVTQTPRYLIKTRGQQVTLSCSPISGHRSVSWYQQTPGQGLQFLFEYFSETQRNKGNFPGRFSGRQFSNSRSEMNVSTLELGDSALYLCASSPSAGGRDYEQYFGPGTRLTVT.

CDR3 region: CASGTQGTNTEAFF. CDR3 bases: TGTGCTAGTGGTACCCAGGGAACGAACACTGAAGCTTTCTTT. V is TRBV12-5 and J is TRBJ1-1, with a tentative D call TRBD1 (5 bases). Trimming removed 5 bases from V and 1 base from J, with 11 bases in between. CDR1 and CDR2 from the germline V gene are LGHNT and FRNRAP. This CDR3 has 14 amino acids.

The CDR3 DNA is TGTGCCAGCAGTTACTACAGGGAGAACTATGGCTACACCTTC. Its translation is CASSYYRENYGYTF. The chain links TRBV6-5 to TRBJ1-2; tentatively, D is TRBD1 (6 bases). CDR3 length equals 14 residues. Trimming cost V 1 base and J 2 bases, with 8 bases left between them. The germline V gene encodes CDR1 MNHEY and CDR2 SVGAGI.

V gene TRBV30 combines with J gene TRBJ1-5; D possibly corresponds to TRBD1 (5 bases). From germline, CDR1 is GTSNPN and CDR2 SVGIG (reference sequence). V was clipped by 2 bases and J by 6 bases, with 11 bases between them. The CDR3 has 13 amino acids. The CDR3 here is CAWSPQGGQPQHF. Here the CDR3 DNA reads TGTGCCTGGAGTCCCCAGGGTGGTCAGCCCCAGCATTTT.

The J gene is TRBJ2-3, the V gene TRBV7-9, with TRBD1 matching 8 bases. J lost 2 bases, V lost 5 bases, and 3 bases had no gene match. Per the germline V gene, CDR1 is SEHNR and CDR2 is FQNEAQ (reference sequence). The CDR3 runs 14 residues. The CDR3 region has the DNA TGTGCCAGCAGCCGGGACAGGTTCACAGATACGCAGTATTTT. Translating it yields CASSRDRFTDTQYF.

The chain employs TRBV9 and TRBJ2-7, with D hard to call. The ends were cut back, 0 bases at V and 0 bases at J, with 13 bases in the middle. This CDR3 contains 16 residues. Germline V gene lookup returns CDR1 SGDLS and CDR2 YYNGEE. The CDR3 region is CASSVGGTAGSYEQYF. The CDR3 DNA reads TGTGCCAGCAGCGTAGGGGGAACGGCTGGCTCCTACGAGCAGTACTTC.

The chain's CDR3 is CASSLSAGELFF. CDR3 sequence (DNA): TGTGCCAGCAGTTTATCTGCCGGGGAGCTGTTTTTT. The chain employs TRBV28 and TRBJ2-2, with D uncertain. This CDR3 is 12 amino acids long. V was shortened by 1 base and J by 6 bases, with 3 bases between the two germline ends. CDR1 and CDR2 (germline): MDHEN, SYDVKM.

V is TRBV15 and J is TRBJ1-4; the match to TRBD1 covers 10 bases. The CDR3 is made up of 15 amino acids. After removal of 4 bases from V and 8 bases from J, the junction contained 7 bases not matched to a gene. Germline CDR1 reads LNHNV; CDR2 reads YYDKDF (reference sequence). CDR3 coding DNA: TGTGCCACCAGCACTCCCGGACAGGGGGGGGAAAAACTGTTTTTT. Its translation is CATSTPGQGGEKLFF.

The V gene is TRBV2, the J gene TRBJ1-5, with no clear D. Trimming left V 4 bases short and J 12 bases short, with 22 bases between. Germline CDR1 and CDR2: SNHLY and FYNNEI. This CDR3 contains 15 residues. As DNA, the CDR3 is TGTGCCAGCAGTGGCCGTCAAGGCCCGGCCTATCGCCAGCATTTT. Translated: CASSGRQGPAYRQHF.

The chain employs TRBV23-1 and TRBJ1-4; D might be TRBD1 (5 bases). TRBV23-1 is reported as an ORF; its role is uncertain. This CDR3 is built from 16 residues. V lost 0 bases and J 6 bases, leaving 14 bases between the germline ends. This CDR3 is CASSQSGSQGDEKLFF. Here the CDR3 DNA reads TGCGCCAGCAGTCAATCCGGAAGCCAAGGGGATGAAAAACTGTTTTTT.

The chain combines TRBV2 with TRBJ1-4, with D unresolved. V gave up 2 bases and J gave up 10 bases, with 17 bases separating them. This CDR3 spans 15 amino acids. The germline V gene encodes CDR1 SNHLY and CDR2 FYNNEI. CDR3 sequence: CASSENGPRMGKLFF. The CDR3 DNA follows: TGTGCCAGCAGTGAAAATGGCCCACGGATGGGAAAACTGTTTTTT.

This clone was recorded once. V is TRBV27 and J is TRBJ1-6; 10 bases match TRBD1. This CDR3 region has 13 residues. V lost 6 bases and J lost 9; bases outside the gene matches: 2. Germline V gene lookup returns CDR1 MNHEY and CDR2 SMNVEV (reference sequence). The CDR3 nucleotides are TGTGCCAGCAGGACAGGGGGCAGTTCACCCCTCCACTTT. It encodes CASRTGGSSPLHF.

CDR3 sequence reads: CTSSQITKTSGTNEQFF. In nucleotides, the CDR3 is TGCACCAGCAGCCAAATAACGAAGACTAGCGGGACCAATGAGCAGTTCTTC. The V call is TRBV1, the J call TRBJ2-1; the table calls TRBD2, which could not be checked here. TRBV1 is a pseudogene. This CDR3 is 17 amino acids long.

The gene calls are TRBV25-1 and TRBJ1-2; the D gene is possibly TRBD1 (5 bases). In germline, CDR1 is MGHDK, CDR2 SYGVNS. The CDR3 contains 15 residues. The V gene lost 2 bases and the J gene lost 4 bases, with 14 bases spanning the gap. The CDR3 sequence is CASSEPGVFSYGYTF. The DNA of the CDR3 is TGTGCCAGCAGTGAACCGGGGGTTTTTAGCTATGGCTACACCTTC.

V and J are TRBV19 and TRBJ1-6; D might be TRBD1 (5 bases). Per the germline V gene, CDR1 is LNHDA and CDR2 is SQIVND (reference sequence). The CDR3 spans 14 residues. The V and J ends lost 3 bases and 8 bases respectively, with 11 bases between them. Here the CDR3 DNA reads TGTGCCAGTAGTATGCGGCAGGGAGATTCACCCCTCCACTTT. Encoded protein: CASSMRQGDSPLHF.

The V and J genes are TRBV18 and TRBJ2-3; the D is unclear. The germline CDR1 and CDR2 sequences are KGHSH and LQKENI. The CDR3 totals 12 residues. The ends were cut back, 1 base at V and 5 bases at J, with 4 bases in the middle. The CDR3 spells CASSPRRDTQYF. The DNA of the CDR3 is TGTGCCAGCTCACCACGGAGAGATACGCAGTATTTT.

This clone was seen a handful of times. The V gene is TRBV6-1, the J gene TRBJ1-5, with a possible D match to TRBD1 (5 bases). In germline, CDR1 is MNHNS, CDR2 SASEGT. This CDR3 region has 15 residues. V was shortened by 0 bases and J by 2 bases, with 8 bases between the two germline ends. The DNA of the CDR3 is TGTGCCAGCAGTGAAGCGTGGGGACGCAATCAGCCCCAGCATTTT. Translating gives CASSEAWGRNQPQHF.

The rearrangement links TRBV5-8 to TRBJ2-6; D is possibly TRBD1 or TRBD2 (5 bases each). Between the trimmed V and J ends, which lost 4 bases and 0 bases, there was a span of 11 bases. CDR1 SGHTS and CDR2 YDEGEE come from the germline V gene. CDR3 length: 16 residues. The CDR3 nucleotides are TGTGCCAGCAGCGCCGGGGACCTCTCTGGGGCCAACGTCCTGACTTTC. Protein sequence: CASSAGDLSGANVLTF. Combining the CDR3 with reference TRBV5-8 and TRBJ2-6 gives the whole variable domain EAGVTQSPTHLIKTRGQQATLRCSPISGHTSVYWYQQALGLGLQFLLWYDEGEERNRGNFPPRFSGRQFPNYSSELNVNALELEDSALYLCASSAGDLSGANVLTFGAGSRLTVL.

This chain connects TRBV21-1 to TRBJ2-3. TRBV21-1 is a recognized pseudogene. This CDR3 comprises 16 residues. CDR3 sequence (DNA): TGTGCCAGCAGCAAAAGGGAAACGGTAGCAACAGATACGCAGTATTTT. This encodes CASSKRETVATDTQYF.

The chain recombines TRBV2 with TRBJ2-5, with D hard to call. In germline, CDR1 is SNHLY, CDR2 FYNNEI. CDR3 size: 12 residues. V was shortened by 6 bases and J by 2 bases, with 7 bases between the two germline ends. The CDR3 loop is CASRLIQETQYF. The CDR3 DNA sequence: TGTGCCAGCAGGCTGATTCAAGAGACCCAGTACTTC.

This clone was seen more than once but under ten times. Other DNA sequences from this sample encode an identical CDR3 as well. This chain links TRBV3-1 (or the pseudogene TRBV3-2) with TRBJ2-3, with TRBD2 identical over 10 bases. V shed 0 bases, J shed 4 bases, and the junction held 10 bases outside the gene matches. CDR1 and CDR2 (germline): LGHDT, YNNKEL (reference sequence). The length of the CDR3 is 18 residues. The CDR3 coding sequence is TGTGCCAGCAGCCAAGATCGCGGGCTAGCGGGAGTATCAGATACGCAGTATTTT. Protein: CASSQDRGLAGVSDTQYF.

This chain links TRBV5-1 with TRBJ2-7; no firm D call. Germline values: CDR1 SGHRS, CDR2 YFSETQ. Between the trimmed V and J ends, which lost 1 base and 2 bases, there was a span of 10 bases. This CDR3 is built from 14 residues. CDR3 sequence: CASSLPGPTYEQYF. The CDR3 DNA reads TGCGCCAGCAGCTTGCCGGGTCCCACCTACGAGCAGTACTTC.

The rearrangement links TRBV10-2 to TRBJ2-5; D might be TRBD1 or TRBD2, each matching 7 bases. The germline gives CDR1 WSHSY, CDR2 SAAADI. The CDR3 runs to 14 residues. V dropped 7 bases and J dropped 4 bases, with 16 bases sitting between them. This chain's CDR3 is CASTQGGPGETQYF. The CDR3 DNA reads as TGCGCCAGCACTCAGGGGGGGCCCGGAGAGACCCAGTACTTC.